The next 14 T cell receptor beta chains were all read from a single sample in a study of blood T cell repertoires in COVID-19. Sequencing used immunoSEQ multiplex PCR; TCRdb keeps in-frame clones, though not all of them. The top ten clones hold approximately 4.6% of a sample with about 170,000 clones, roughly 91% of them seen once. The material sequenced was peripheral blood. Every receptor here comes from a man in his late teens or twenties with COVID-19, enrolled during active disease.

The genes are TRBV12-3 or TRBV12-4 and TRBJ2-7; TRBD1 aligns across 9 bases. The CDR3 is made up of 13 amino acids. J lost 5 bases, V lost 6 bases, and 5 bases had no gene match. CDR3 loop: CASSLTGGHEQYF. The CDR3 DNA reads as TGTGCCAGCAGCTTAACAGGGGGCCACGAGCAGTACTTC.

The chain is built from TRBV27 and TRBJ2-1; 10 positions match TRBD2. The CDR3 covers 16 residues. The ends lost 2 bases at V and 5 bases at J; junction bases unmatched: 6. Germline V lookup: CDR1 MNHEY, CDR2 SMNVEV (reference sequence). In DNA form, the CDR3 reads TGTGCCAGCAGTTTAGGGACTAGCGTAACCGACAATGAGCAGTTCTTC. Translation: CASSLGTSVTDNEQFF.

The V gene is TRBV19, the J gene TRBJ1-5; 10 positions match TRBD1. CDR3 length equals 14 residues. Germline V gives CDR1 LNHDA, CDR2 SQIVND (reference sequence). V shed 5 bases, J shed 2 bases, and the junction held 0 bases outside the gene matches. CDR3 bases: TGTGCCAGTAGTGGGACAGGGGGCAATCAGCCCCAGCATTTT. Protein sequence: CASSGTGGNQPQHF.

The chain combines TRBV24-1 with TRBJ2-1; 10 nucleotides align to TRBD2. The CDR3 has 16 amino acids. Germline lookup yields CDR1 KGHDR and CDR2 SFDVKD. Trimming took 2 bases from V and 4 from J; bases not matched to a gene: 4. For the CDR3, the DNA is TGTGCCACCAGTGATTCAGCGGGAGGGCCATACAATGAGCAGTTCTTC. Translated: CATSDSAGGPYNEQFF.

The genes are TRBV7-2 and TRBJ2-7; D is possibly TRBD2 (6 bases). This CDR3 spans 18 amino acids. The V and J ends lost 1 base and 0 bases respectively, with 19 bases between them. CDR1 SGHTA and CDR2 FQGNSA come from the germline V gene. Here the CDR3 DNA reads TGTGCCAGCAGCTTAGTATTTAGCCCCGGGAGCACCTCCTACGAGCAGTACTTC. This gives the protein CASSLVFSPGSTSYEQYF.

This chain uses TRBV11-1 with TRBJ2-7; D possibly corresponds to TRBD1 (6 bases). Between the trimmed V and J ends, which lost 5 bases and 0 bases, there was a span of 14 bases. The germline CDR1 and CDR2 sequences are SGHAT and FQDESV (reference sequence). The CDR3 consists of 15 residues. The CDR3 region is CASSARTATSYEQYF. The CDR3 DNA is TGTGCCAGCAGCGCCCGGACAGCAACCTCCTACGAGCAGTACTTC.

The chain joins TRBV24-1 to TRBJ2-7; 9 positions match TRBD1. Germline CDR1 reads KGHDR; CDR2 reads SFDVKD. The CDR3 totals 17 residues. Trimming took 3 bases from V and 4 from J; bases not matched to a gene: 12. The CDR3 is CATSDPASGTGLYEQYF. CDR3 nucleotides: TGTGCCACCAGTGATCCCGCATCTGGGACAGGGCTATACGAGCAGTACTTC.

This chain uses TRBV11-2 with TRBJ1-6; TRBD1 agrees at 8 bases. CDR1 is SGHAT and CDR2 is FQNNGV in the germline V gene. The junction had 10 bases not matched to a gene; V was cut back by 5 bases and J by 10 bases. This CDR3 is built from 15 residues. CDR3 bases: TGTGCCAGCAGCCCGCGGACAGGGAGGGAATCACCCCTCCACTTT. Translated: CASSPRTGRESPLHF.

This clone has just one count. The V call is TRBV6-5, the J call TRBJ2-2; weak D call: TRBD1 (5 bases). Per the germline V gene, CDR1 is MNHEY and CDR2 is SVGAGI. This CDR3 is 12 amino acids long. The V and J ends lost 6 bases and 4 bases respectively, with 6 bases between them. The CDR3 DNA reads TGTGCCAGCAGCAGGGTCACCGGGGAGCTGTTTTTT. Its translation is CASSRVTGELFF.

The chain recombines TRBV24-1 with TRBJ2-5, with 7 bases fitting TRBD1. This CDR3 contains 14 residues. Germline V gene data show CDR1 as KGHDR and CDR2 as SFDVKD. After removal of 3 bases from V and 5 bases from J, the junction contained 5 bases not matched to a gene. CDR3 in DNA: TGTGCCACCAGTGATCCAAGGGGGCGGGAGACCCAGTACTTC. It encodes CATSDPRGRETQYF.

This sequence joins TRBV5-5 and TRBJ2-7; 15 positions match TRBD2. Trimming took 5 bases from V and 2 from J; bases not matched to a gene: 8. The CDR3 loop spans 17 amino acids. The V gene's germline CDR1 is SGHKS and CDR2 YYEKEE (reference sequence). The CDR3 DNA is TGTGCCAGCAGTCCAAGGACTAGCGGGAGGGCCGCCTACGAGCAGTACTTC. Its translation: CASSPRTSGRAAYEQYF.

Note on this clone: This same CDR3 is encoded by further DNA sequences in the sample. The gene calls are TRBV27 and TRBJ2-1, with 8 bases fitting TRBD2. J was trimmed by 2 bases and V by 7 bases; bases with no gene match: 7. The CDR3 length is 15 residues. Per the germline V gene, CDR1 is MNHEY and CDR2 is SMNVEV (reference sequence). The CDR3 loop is CASTLSGSPYNEQFF. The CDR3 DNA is TGTGCCAGCACCTTGAGCGGGAGCCCCTACAATGAGCAGTTCTTC.

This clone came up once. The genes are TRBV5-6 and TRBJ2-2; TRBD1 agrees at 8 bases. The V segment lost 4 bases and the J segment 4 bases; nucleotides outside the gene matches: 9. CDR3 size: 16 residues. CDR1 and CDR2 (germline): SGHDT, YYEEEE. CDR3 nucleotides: TGTGCCAGCAGCCGCGGGACAGGCGCGGTCACCGGGGAGCTGTTTTTT. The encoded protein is CASSRGTGAVTGELFF.

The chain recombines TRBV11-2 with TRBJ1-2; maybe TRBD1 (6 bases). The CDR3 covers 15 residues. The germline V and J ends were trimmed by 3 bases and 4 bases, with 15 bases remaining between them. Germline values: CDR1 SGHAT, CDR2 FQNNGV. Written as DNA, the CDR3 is TGTGCCAGCAGCTTGAGAACAGGGAAAGGCTATGGCTACACCTTC. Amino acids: CASSLRTGKGYGYTF.